This T cell receptor beta chain was documented in a study of glioma-infiltrating T cells after dendritic cell vaccination listed by TCRdb under 2016. Looking at the study overall: A cohort of approximately 15 glioblastoma patients from Phase I and II dendritic cell vaccination trials was included, of whom 9 were newly diagnosed and 6 had recurrent disease. Between the early 2000s and the early 2010s, the patients were given dendritic cell vaccination pulsed with autologous tumor lysate. The vaccine was prepared from monocyte-derived dendritic cells that were cultured for around 7 days with IL-4 and GM-CSF and then pulsed overnight with autologous tumor lysate. Patients received three intradermal dendritic cell vaccine injections at biweekly intervals in the arm below the axilla. In glioblastoma patients vaccinated with dendritic cells, deep sequencing of TCR beta CDR3 regions served to measure tumor-infiltrating lymphocyte content and to compare repertoires between tumor and blood. TCR sequencing metrics, including TIL content and tumor-blood repertoire overlap, were correlated with survival after dendritic cell vaccination.

The immunoSEQ assay amplified TCRB CDR3 regions from approximately 2 micrograms of genomic DNA, or from all available DNA when less than that amount was available. The multiplex PCR relied on 60 forward primers for TCR V beta segments and 13 reverse primers for J beta segments. To estimate the number of reads per starting template, synthetic control templates were added to each sample at limiting dilution. The Illumina HiSeq System generated 87 bp sequencing reads. The authors' analysis ran thus. PCR and sequencing errors were removed by a nearest neighbor algorithm that merged closely related sequences. TCR overlap was measured as the percentage of unique tumor TCR beta sequences that were also present in the peripheral blood of the same patient. TCRdb carries this immuneACCESS record with in-frame sequences only. Its versions omit some clonotypes, under half of them owing to an unresolved V gene in the studies checked, with the rest unexplained. From that table come the V and J calls and clone size; the DNA was used to work out D and trimming. For this sample the table gives fewer than 110,000 clones, of which about four fifths were detected only once. 9.5% to 15% of the sample rests with the top ten.

There are 14 amino acids in the CDR3, from cysteine to phenylalanine inclusive. This entry keeps only the CDR3 DNA: 42 bases, framed from base 1. The junction shows trimming of 1 base on V and 6 bases on J, plus 9 bases between the germline ends. Looking up the germline V gene yields CDR1 SGHDN and CDR2 FVKESK. Worth noting for this clone: Its antigen is not yet known. Nothing much larger sits one base from this clone, and base qualities are not available.

Selection of patients required sufficient residual fresh-frozen tumor tissue and over two years of available survival data. None of the glioblastoma patients carried an isocitrate dehydrogenase mutation, although molecular status otherwise varied. PBMC collection took place before vaccination, two weeks after the third vaccination, and at tumor progression if progression occurred. The Qiagen DNeasy Blood extraction Kit was used for extraction of genomic DNA. Paper-wide results and their limitations: After dendritic cell vaccination, a higher estimated pretreatment TIL content predicted longer time to progression and longer overall survival. No direct relationship between TCR clonality and survival was found, suggesting that a diverse polyclonal response may matter. The TCR overlap response model with three groups was called speculative and said to need prospective validation. The cohort was small and heterogeneous, few patients had complete blood and tumor sets, and even fewer had initial-recurrent tumor pairs.

The sequences come from blood, collected before dendritic cell vaccination. This receptor was taken from a human donor with glioblastoma. The chain links TRBV14 with TRBJ2-2; 6 matching bases give a weak D call of TRBD1. In nucleotides, the sequence is TGTGCCAGCAGCCAAGTCAGGGGCGCCGGGGAGCTGTTTTTT. It codes for CASSQVRGAGELFF.